The rows below give T cell receptor beta chains drawn from one sample of a study of shared clonotypes between healthy human individuals. Only in-frame clones appear in the TCRdb table, and some are missing; sequencing was by immunoSEQ multiplex PCR. The sample has hundreds of thousands of clones, approximately 79% seen once. The sample was memory CD4+ T cells sorted from blood. These receptors came from a woman aged 25-40 years in good health. The CDR3 runs from the conserved cysteine through the conserved F or W.

cdr3_length,v_call,cdr3_aa
18,TRBV4-2,CASSQGWQDNSRDNEQFF
16,TRBV5-8,CASSHYRTSGRREQYF
13,TRBV7-9,CASSAVVNTEAFF
14,TRBV5-4,CASSPDRGGQPQHF
15,TRBV9,CASSAGGTSQREQFF
17,TRBV27,CASSFFPRTATLYGYTF
13,TRBV27,CASSLQGLVGYTF
15,TRBV5-1,CASRTGQGYTGELFF
15,TRBV30,CALQGDIGWNSPLHF
17,TRBV28,CASSSLQGRFGNEKLFF
15,TRBV5-1,CASSAGQGDMDTQYF
16,TRBV5-4,CASSLEGQGDYNEQFF
14,TRBV10-2,CASTQSGAHNEQFF
14,TRBV19,CASSIAGVQETQYF
15,TRBV2,CASSESHLSSYEQYF
17,TRBV2,CASSERRGLATNEKLFF
14,TRBV7-2,CASSSAGSRNTIYF
15,TRBV5-1,CASSDRTGPSYEQYF
12,TRBV29-1,CSVQDGSNTIYF
15,TRBV6-5,CASSRTGIHGYGYTF
14,TRBV4-1,CASSQRTVADEQYF
14,TRBV10-3,CAISEVTWGETQYF
14,TRBV19,CASSLALIENEQFF
15,TRBV2,CASSEAAGPYNEQFF
13,TRBV30,CAWSVGWSGEAFF
12,TRBV18,CASSPQDTEQYF
15,TRBV27,CASSHGLAGTGEQYF
14,TRBV11-2,CASSIDREGTEAFF